This T cell receptor (beta chain) was profiled in a study of blood T cell repertoires in COVID-19. The data were produced by immunoSEQ multiplex PCR, yet TCRdb's version contains in-frame clones alone and is incomplete. The table shows 300,000 to 400,000 clones, with approximately 90% occurring only once. This CDR3 comprises 13 residues. Losses at the gene ends were 9 bases for V and 3 bases for J; bases not matched to a gene: 8. The germline V gene has CDR1 MGHDK and CDR2 SYGVNS. The sequence was obtained from a young woman who had recovered from COVID-19. The sequenced sample was PBMCs or T cells enriched from blood (not recorded which). This chain joins TRBV25-1 and TRBJ2-7; 7 nucleotides agree with TRBD1. CDR3 region: CASNSDRNYEQYF. DNA for the CDR3: TGTGCCAGTAACTCGGACAGGAACTACGAGCAGTACTTC.